Following are 25 T cell receptor beta chains from one sample sequenced in a study of CD8+ T cells in alopecia areata. Investigators isolated RNA and reverse transcribed it into cDNA to act as the sequencing template. The data were produced by immunoSEQ multiplex PCR, yet TCRdb's version contains in-frame clones alone and is incomplete. Of roughly 180,000 clones in the sample, about 55% were seen once. Treatment denoted: oral pan-JAK inhibitor, 5-10 mg twice daily. This sample comprised CD8+ T cells sorted from blood, obtained at week 24, from a patient treated with tofacitinib. The source is a human donor with alopecia areata.

To note about this clone: Other DNA variants within this sample encode the same CDR3. The V gene is TRBV5-6, the J gene TRBJ2-7; the match to TRBD1 covers 11 bases. Per germline, CDR1 SGHDT and CDR2 YYEEEE. V dropped 4 bases and J dropped 10; count of bases not matched to a gene: 4. The CDR3 has 12 residues. CDR3 coding DNA: TGTGCCAGCAGCCGGGGACAGGGGGAACAGTACTTC. Amino acids: CASSRGQGEQYF.

The chain is built from TRBV28 and TRBJ1-5; 7 nucleotides align to TRBD1. CDR1 and CDR2 (germline): MDHEN, SYDVKM. The CDR3 has 15 amino acids. Trimming removed 6 bases from V and 2 bases from J; junction bases left unmatched: 7. CDR3 protein: CASSLTGSGNQPQHF. CDR3 sequence (DNA): TGTGCCAGCAGCTTGACAGGGAGTGGCAATCAGCCCCAGCATTTT.

The chain combines TRBV14 with TRBJ2-1; 9 bases agree with TRBD2. Germline-derived CDR1 and CDR2 are SGHDN and FVKESK. This CDR3 is 15 amino acids long. The trim removed 4 bases at V and 4 bases at J, leaving 5 bases unmatched. The CDR3 loop is CASSPRGGRYNEQFF. As DNA, the CDR3 is TGTGCCAGCAGCCCGCGGGGGGGCCGGTACAATGAGCAGTTCTTC.

The chain recombines TRBV19 with TRBJ1-1, with D possibly TRBD1 on 5 matching bases. V shed 3 bases and J shed 3 bases, with 14 bases lying between them. The germline V gene has CDR1 LNHDA and CDR2 SQIVND (reference sequence). The CDR3 has 15 residues. This CDR3 reads CASSILGELDTEAFF. DNA for the CDR3: TGTGCCAGTAGTATTCTAGGGGAGTTGGACACTGAAGCTTTCTTT. The full variable domain, rest sourced from reference TRBV19 and TRBJ1-1, is DGGITQSPKYLFRKEGQNVTLSCEQNLNHDAMYWYRQDPGQGLRLIYYSQIVNDFQKGDIAEGYSVSREKKESFPLTVTSAQKNPTAFYLCASSILGELDTEAFFGQGTRLTVV.

The rearrangement uses TRBV2 and TRBJ1-5; 7 bases are a match to TRBD1. This CDR3 spans 14 amino acids. V lost 1 base and J lost 5; bases outside the gene matches: 2. Germline CDR1 is SNHLY and CDR2 is FYNNEI. CDR3 in amino acids: CASSEGQGHQPQHF. DNA of the CDR3: TGTGCCAGCAGTGAAGGACAGGGACATCAGCCCCAGCATTTT.

DNA for the CDR3: TGTGCCAGCAGCTTAGCTGACCGCTACGAGCAGTACTTC. Amino acid sequence: CASSLADRYEQYF. J is TRBJ2-7 and V is TRBV13, with D hard to call. Between the trimmed V and J ends, which lost 1 base and 3 bases, there was a span of 7 bases. The germline CDR1 and CDR2 sequences are PRHDT and FYEKMQ (reference sequence). The CDR3 extends over 13 amino acids.

Comment on this clone: At the DNA level, this CDR3 is encoded by other sequences in the same sample as well. This chain links TRBV4-3 with TRBJ1-1, with no clear D. CDR1 is LGHNA, CDR2 YSLEER, per germline. The CDR3 extends over 12 amino acids. V lost 1 base, J lost 4 bases, and 4 bases lay in between. The CDR3 DNA sequence: TGCGCCAGCAGCCAAGGGCGCACTGAAGCTTTCTTT. It specifies CASSQGRTEAFF.

V usage is TRBV5-1 and J usage is TRBJ1-1; D perhaps matches TRBD1 (5 bases). V was clipped by 1 base and J by 4 bases, with 11 bases between them. The CDR3 loop spans 14 amino acids. The germline CDR1 and CDR2 sequences are SGHRS and YFSETQ. The CDR3 sequence is CASSLRGEITEAFF. The DNA of the CDR3 is TGCGCCAGCAGCTTGCGGGGGGAGATCACTGAAGCTTTCTTT. Full variable domain (outside the CDR3, taken from reference TRBV5-1 and TRBJ1-1): KAGVTQTPRYLIKTRGQQVTLSCSPISGHRSVSWYQQTPGQGLQFLFEYFSETQRNKGNFPGRFSGRQFSNSRSEMNVSTLELGDSALYLCASSLRGEITEAFFGQGTRLTVV.

A remark on this clone: Additional DNA sequences in this sample encode the identical CDR3. This rearrangement joins TRBV29-1 to TRBJ2-7; 7 nucleotides align to TRBD1. The CDR3 runs to 12 residues. Germline V gives CDR1 SQVTM, CDR2 ANQGSEA. The trim removed 3 bases at V and 1 base at J, leaving 0 bases unmatched. The CDR3 DNA sequence: TGCAGCGTTGAGGGACAGTCCTACGAGCAGTACTTC. Protein: CSVEGQSYEQYF.

A few counts support this clone. The chain uses TRBV2 and TRBJ2-1; no reliable D call. Germline V lookup: CDR1 SNHLY, CDR2 FYNNEI. The CDR3 has 12 residues. With 8 bases removed from V and 9 bases from J, the gap between germline ends came to 14 bases. The CDR3 sequence: CASRAGLGEQFF. CDR3 DNA sequence: TGTGCCAGCCGTGCTGGGCTAGGTGAGCAGTTCTTC.

This clone was detected only a few times. This sequence joins TRBV29-1 and TRBJ2-1; TRBD2 matches at 12 bases. V lost 6 bases, J lost 14 bases, and 8 bases stayed unmatched. The V gene's germline CDR1 is SQVTM and CDR2 ANQGSEA. This CDR3 contains 12 residues. The CDR3 coding sequence is TGCAGCGTCGGGCTAGCGGGGGGGCCGGAGTTCTTC. Translating it yields CSVGLAGGPEFF.

The table lists this clone with a count of one. This chain joins TRBV7-8 and TRBJ2-2; D may be TRBD2 (6 bases). With 5 bases removed from V and 4 bases from J, the gap between germline ends came to 11 bases. Germline V CDR1 and CDR2: SGHVS, FQNEAQ. CDR3 size: 14 residues. CDR3 in DNA: TGTGCCAGCAGCCCGTCAGCGGGCACCGGGGAGCTGTTTTTT. Its protein product is CASSPSAGTGELFF. Full variable domain (outside the CDR3, taken from reference TRBV7-8 and TRBJ2-2): GAGVSQSPRYKVAKRGQDVALRCDPISGHVSLFWYQQALGQGPEFLTYFQNEAQLDKSGLPSDRFFAERPEGSVSTLKIQRTQQEDSAVYLCASSPSAGTGELFFGEGSRLTVL.

The chain has TRBV27 and TRBJ2-7; possible D gene TRBD2, 6 bases. The CDR3 is 13 residues long. Germline V gene sequence: CDR1 MNHEY, CDR2 SMNVEV (reference sequence). The V and J ends lost 2 bases and 3 bases respectively, with 8 bases between them. The CDR3 reads CASSLARGYEQYF. DNA for the CDR3: TGTGCCAGCAGTTTAGCGCGGGGCTACGAGCAGTACTTC.

As for this clone: The sample carries other DNA sequences with the same CDR3. The chain links TRBV29-1 to TRBJ1-2, with unresolved D. This CDR3 is built from 11 residues. Germline values: CDR1 SQVTM, CDR2 ANQGSEA. Deletions cut 1 base from V and 5 bases from J, with 5 bases between. CDR3 amino acids: CSVEGAYGYTF. CDR3 DNA sequence: TGCAGCGTTGAAGGGGCGTATGGCTACACCTTC.

The table lists this clone with a few counts. V and J are TRBV5-5 and TRBJ1-5; 7 bases match TRBD1. The CDR3 totals 14 residues. The junction had 4 bases not matched to a gene; V was cut back by 1 base and J by 6 bases. Germline V CDR1 and CDR2: SGHKS, YYEKEE (reference sequence). The CDR3 spells CASSLRGGVQPQHF. The CDR3 DNA sequence: TGTGCCAGCAGCTTGAGAGGGGGCGTTCAGCCCCAGCATTTT.

In its sample, this clone was seen a few times. An end of the junction differs from the germline gene, which may be a read error. The V call is TRBV6-1, the J call TRBJ1-5, with 7 bases that match TRBD1. CDR3 size: 13 residues. Per germline, CDR1 MNHNS and CDR2 SASEGT. CDR3 bases: TGCGCCAGCAGCATCGACAGGGCTCAGCCCCAGCATTTT. Its protein is CASSIDRAQPQHF.

V gene TRBV4-1 combines with J gene TRBJ2-7, with 7 nucleotides matching TRBD1. J was trimmed by 1 base and V by 4 bases; bases with no gene match: 7. The CDR3 runs 15 residues. Germline CDR1 MGHRA, CDR2 YSYEKL. Here the CDR3 DNA reads TGCGCCAGCAGCCTATTTGAGGGACAGTCCTACGAGCAGTACTTC. Its translation is CASSLFEGQSYEQYF.

In its sample, this clone was seen a few times. This rearrangement joins TRBV10-2 to TRBJ1-2, with D hard to call. CDR3 length equals 14 residues. Trimming stripped 3 bases from V and 3 bases from J, with 11 bases between. In germline, CDR1 is WSHSY, CDR2 SAAADI. The CDR3 loop is CASSDFLLDYGYTF. CDR3 in DNA: TGCGCCAGCAGTGACTTTTTACTTGACTATGGCTACACCTTC.

This clone was seen only a few times. V gene TRBV9 combines with J gene TRBJ2-7; TRBD1 matches at 9 bases. This CDR3 contains 14 residues. Germline CDR1 SGDLS, CDR2 YYNGEE. Trimming cost V 3 bases and J 4 bases; bases outside gene matches: 5. The CDR3 loop reads CASSGTGQGYEQYF. The CDR3 nucleotides read TGTGCCAGCAGCGGGACGGGACAGGGATACGAGCAGTACTTC.

This clone showed up just a few times. The rearrangement uses TRBV10-2 and TRBJ2-4; 8 bases line up with TRBD2. Germline V gives CDR1 WSHSY, CDR2 SAAADI. This CDR3 region has 13 residues. V trimming: 8 bases; J trimming: 5 bases; junction bases outside the gene matches: 5. The CDR3 spells CASERGRENIQYF. Written as DNA, the CDR3 is TGCGCCAGCGAGCGGGGGAGAGAAAACATTCAGTACTTC.

This clone was seen a handful of times. The V and J genes are TRBV27 and TRBJ2-5; the D is unclear. In germline, CDR1 is MNHEY, CDR2 SMNVEV (reference sequence). V gave up 8 bases and J gave up 2 bases, with 9 bases separating them. The CDR3 sequence is 12 residues long. The CDR3 DNA reads as TGTGCCAGCGGTGTCTCGCAAGAGACCCAGTACTTC. This translates into CASGVSQETQYF.

This clone was seen only a few times. The rearrangement joins TRBV14 to TRBJ2-7; a weak D match, TRBD2 (5 bases). The germline CDR1 and CDR2 sequences are SGHDN and FVKESK. The ends were cut back, 0 bases at V and 3 bases at J, with 12 bases in the middle. The length of the CDR3 is 15 residues. DNA for the CDR3: TGTGCCAGCAGCCAAGAAGAGGGAATGATCTACGAGCAGTACTTC. Translated, it gives CASSQEEGMIYEQYF.

This clone has only a few counts. The chain links TRBV5-1 to TRBJ2-3, with 11 bases that match TRBD2. V was pared by 4 bases and J by 11 bases, with 6 bases of the junction left unmatched. The CDR3 runs to 13 residues. Germline CDR1 and CDR2: SGHRS and YFSETQ. The DNA for the CDR3 is TGCGCCAGCAGCCTAGCGGGGGGCCTCGAGCAGTATTTT. Amino acid sequence: CASSLAGGLEQYF.

The rearrangement links TRBV4-3 to TRBJ2-7; 9 bases fit TRBD1. Trimming at V came to 2 bases and at J to 3 bases, leaving 5 bases not matched to a gene. Per the germline V gene, CDR1 is LGHNA and CDR2 is YSLEER. This CDR3 spans 15 amino acids. The CDR3, as DNA: TGCGCCAGCAGCCAAACTCCGGGACAGGGCTACGAGCAGTACTTC. Translation gives CASSQTPGQGYEQYF.

The chain combines TRBV9 with TRBJ2-2; 11 nucleotides align to TRBD1. Germline CDR1 reads SGDLS; CDR2 reads YYNGEE. The ends lost 5 bases at V and 4 bases at J; junction bases unmatched: 4. This CDR3 spans 15 amino acids. CDR3 region: CASSLGTGGTGELFF. In DNA form, the CDR3 reads TGTGCCAGCAGTCTCGGGACAGGGGGCACCGGGGAGCTGTTTTTT.